This record looks at one T cell receptor beta chain sequence and its context. Its antigen is currently unknown. V was shortened by 3 bases and J by 3 bases, with 8 bases between the two germline ends. The CDR3 spans 14 residues. Germline CDR1 reads LNHDA; CDR2 reads SQIVND (reference sequence). This sample stems from a study of CD8+CD57+ T cells in acquired aplastic anemia. Across the whole study: Sorted CD4+ and CD8+ cells gave an average of roughly 3.5 ug of DNA.

Study results and caveats: Any difference that existed in CD8+ Simpson's diversity between patients and controls was not significant. Overlapping CD8+ CDR3 repertoires of patients and controls contained under 35 shared sequences.

Patients sequenced had flow cytometry evidence of CD8+CD57+ cell expansion. The diagnosis in all patients was severe acquired aplastic anemia. Genomic DNA templated the TCR beta VDJ and CDR3 profiling. From the reads, TCRdb called clonotypes with MiXCR, one entry per CDR3 protein. Here the sample spans under 200,000 distinct CDR3 sequences, about two thirds being singletons. The TCR was taken from a human donor with aplastic anemia. Sequenced: sorted CD4+, CD8+, or CD8+CD57+ T cells (not recorded which) from PBMCs. This chain uses TRBV19 with TRBJ2-2; D gene ambiguous. The chain's CDR3 is CASSIVIDTGELFF. CDR3 DNA: TGTGCCAGTAGTATCGTTATTGACACCGGGGAGCTGTTTTTT.